This TCR beta chain was captured by sequencing in a study of regulatory T cells in long-lasting Graves disease. General study findings and limits: Between persistent patients, roughly 2,600 public clonotypes were shared, exceeding the approximately 900 shared between new patients.

Specified time point: newly diagnosed GD, antithyroid drugs for less than 3 months. Construction of the TCR library relied on RNA isolated from PBMCs. This clonotype was recorded many times. Its antigen is not identified. This CDR3 spans 17 amino acids. V trimming: 4 bases; J trimming: 1 base; junction bases outside the gene matches: 5. From germline, CDR1 is SQVTM and CDR2 ANQGSEA. Assembly of TCR beta libraries relied on iRepertoire HTBI primers together with Arm-PCR of CDR3 regions. Via MiXCR, TCRdb re-called the multiplex PCR reads, giving one row per CDR3 protein. The table lists about 540,000 distinct CDR3 sequences, 13% of them singletons. The same sample was also used in a study of T cells in Graves' hyperthyroidism and ophthalmopathy. This second study says: The TCR CDR3 was amplified in a first-round RT-PCR using the HTBI primer set. Most thyroid-expanded clonotypes above 0.001 were also found in blood.

The chain recombines TRBV29-1 with TRBJ2-2; 14 nucleotides agree with TRBD2. The sample consisted of peripheral blood mononuclear cells (PBMCs), taken at new diagnosis, from a patient treated with antithyroid drugs. The sequence was collected from a man aged 25 to 40 with Graves disease. The CDR3 region has the DNA TGCAGCGTTGGACTAGCGGGAGGGAGGGGGAACACCGGGGAGCTGTTTTTT. Translation: CSVGLAGGRGNTGELFF.